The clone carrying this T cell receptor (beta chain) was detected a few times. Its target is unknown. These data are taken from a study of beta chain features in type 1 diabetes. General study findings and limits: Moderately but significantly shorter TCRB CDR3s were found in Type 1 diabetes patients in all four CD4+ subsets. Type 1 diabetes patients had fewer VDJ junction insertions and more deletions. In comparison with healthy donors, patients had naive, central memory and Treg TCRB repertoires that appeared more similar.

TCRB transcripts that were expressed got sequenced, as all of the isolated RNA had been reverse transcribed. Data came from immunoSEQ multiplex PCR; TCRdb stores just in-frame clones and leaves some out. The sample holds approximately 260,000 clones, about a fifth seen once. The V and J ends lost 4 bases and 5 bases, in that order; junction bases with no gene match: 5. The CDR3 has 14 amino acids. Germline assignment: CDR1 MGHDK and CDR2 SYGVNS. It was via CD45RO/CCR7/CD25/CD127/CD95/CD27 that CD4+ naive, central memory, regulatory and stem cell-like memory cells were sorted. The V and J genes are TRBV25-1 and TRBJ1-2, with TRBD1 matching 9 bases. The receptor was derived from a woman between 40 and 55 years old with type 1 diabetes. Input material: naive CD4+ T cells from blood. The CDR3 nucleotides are TGTGCCAGCAGTGGGGGACAGGGAAGATATGGCTACACCTTC. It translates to CASSGGQGRYGYTF.